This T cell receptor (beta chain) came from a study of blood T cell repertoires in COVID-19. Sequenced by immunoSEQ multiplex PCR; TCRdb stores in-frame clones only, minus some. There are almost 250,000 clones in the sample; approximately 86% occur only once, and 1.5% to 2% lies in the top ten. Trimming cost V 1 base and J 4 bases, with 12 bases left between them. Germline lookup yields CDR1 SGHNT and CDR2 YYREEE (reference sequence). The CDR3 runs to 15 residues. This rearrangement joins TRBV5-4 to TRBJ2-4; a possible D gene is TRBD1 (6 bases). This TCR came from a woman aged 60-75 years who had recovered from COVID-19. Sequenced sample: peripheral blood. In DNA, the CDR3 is TGTGCCAGCAGCTTGAGAAGGCAGGGGAAAAACATTCAGTACTTC. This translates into CASSLRRQGKNIQYF.